These 22 T cell receptor beta chains share one sample of origin, sequenced in a study of cytomegalovirus exposure and HLA in healthy donors. 60 Vbeta and 13 Jbeta primers were used in PCR. The repertoire was sequenced with immunoSEQ multiplex PCR; TCRdb's copy has only in-frame clones and lacks some. The sample lists roughly 160,000 clones; 73% were seen once. Source material: PBMCs. These receptors came from a woman aged 18-29 years in good health and CMV-seropositive.

The genes are TRBV30 and TRBJ1-2, with a possible D match to TRBD1 (6 bases). Germline V gives CDR1 GTSNPN, CDR2 SVGIG (reference sequence). This CDR3 spans 15 amino acids. The V end lost 3 bases, the J end lost 13 bases, and 27 bases lay between the germline ends. In DNA form, the CDR3 reads TGTGCCTGGAGCGAAGGAACCGGGACACAAGAAGGCGGCACCTTC. Translating it yields CAWSEGTGTQEGGTF.

This sequence joins TRBV5-4 and TRBJ2-7, with 10 bases lining up with TRBD2. V dropped 2 bases and J dropped 5; count of bases not matched to a gene: 7. This CDR3 contains 15 residues. The V gene's germline CDR1 is SGHNT and CDR2 YYREEE (reference sequence). CDR3 bases: TGTGCCAGCAGCTTAGAAGCGGGGGGGTATAACGAGCAGTACTTC. Its protein product is CASSLEAGGYNEQYF.

DNA of the CDR3: TGTGCCAGCAGCGGGCAGGGGTCCTACACCTTC. Protein sequence: CASSGQGSYTF. The chain carries TRBV9 and TRBJ1-2, with D perhaps matching TRBD1 (6 bases). V was shortened by 3 bases and J by 10 bases, with 10 bases between the two germline ends. The CDR3 contains 11 residues. The germline V gene encodes CDR1 SGDLS and CDR2 YYNGEE.

The chain recombines TRBV11-2 with TRBJ1-4, with D perhaps TRBD1 (5 bases). V lost 4 bases and J 5 bases, leaving 11 bases between the germline ends. Germline assignment: CDR1 SGHAT and CDR2 FQNNGV. This CDR3 comprises 14 residues. The CDR3 nucleotides are TGTGCCAGCAGCTCTTCCGGGGGAAATGAAAAACTGTTTTTT. Amino acids: CASSSSGGNEKLFF.

This chain uses TRBV4-1 with TRBJ2-3, with 7 bases aligning to TRBD2. The germline gives CDR1 MGHRA, CDR2 YSYEKL. The J segment lost 0 bases and the V segment lost 4 bases, leaving 7 bases of the junction unmatched. The CDR3 loop spans 16 amino acids. CDR3 DNA sequence: TGCGCCAGCAGCCCCTCGGGGAGGGCTAGCACAGATACGCAGTATTTT. Residues: CASSPSGRASTDTQYF.

The chain joins TRBV7-2 to TRBJ1-2; TRBD1 aligns across 8 bases. The CDR3 sequence is 13 residues long. The germline gives CDR1 SGHTA, CDR2 FQGNSA. The V and J ends lost 9 bases and 12 bases, in that order; junction bases with no gene match: 15. CDR3 loop: CASSPQGGREDTF. The CDR3 DNA follows: TGTGCCAGTTCCCCACAGGGGGGACGCGAGGACACCTTC. Supplemented by reference TRBV7-2 and TRBJ1-2, the full variable domain reads GAGVSQSPSNKVTEKGKDVELRCDPISGHTALYWYRQSLGQGLEFLIYFQGNSAPDKSGLPSDRFSAERTGGSVSTLTIQRTQQEDSAVYLCASSPQGGREDTFGSGTRLTVV.

J is TRBJ2-5 and V is TRBV9; 8 positions agree with TRBD1. J lost 5 bases, V lost 2 bases, and 8 bases had no gene match. This CDR3 is built from 15 residues. Germline V gene lookup returns CDR1 SGDLS and CDR2 YYNGEE. This CDR3 is CASSVRAGGGETQYF. The DNA of the CDR3 is TGTGCCAGCAGCGTCCGGGCAGGGGGCGGTGAGACCCAGTACTTC.

The rearrangement joins TRBV4-3 to TRBJ2-7; 8 bases are shared with TRBD2. CDR1 and CDR2 from the germline V gene are LGHNA and YSLEER. This CDR3 contains 13 residues. The V segment lost 1 base and the J segment 5 bases; nucleotides outside the gene matches: 1. The CDR3 sequence is CASSQVAGNEQYF. The CDR3 DNA reads as TGCGCCAGCAGCCAAGTAGCGGGGAACGAGCAGTACTTC.

The CDR3 here is CASSQRLAGGSGGRTDTQYF. The CDR3 DNA reads TGTGCCAGCAGCCAGCGCCTGGCCGGCGGGAGCGGGGGAAGAACAGATACGCAGTATTTT. The J gene is TRBJ2-3, the V gene TRBV4-2; 8 bases agree with TRBD2. The CDR3 runs to 20 residues. The germline gives CDR1 LGHNA, CDR2 YNFKEQ. V lost 3 bases to trimming and J lost 3 bases; unmatched junction nucleotides: 20.

The V gene is TRBV11-2, the J gene TRBJ2-3; 8 nucleotides align to TRBD2. The V segment lost 4 bases and the J segment 5 bases; nucleotides outside the gene matches: 5. This CDR3 is 14 amino acids long. Germline assignment: CDR1 SGHAT and CDR2 FQNNGV. CDR3 bases: TGTGCCAGCAGCTCGGGGGGGGCCAGAGATACGCAGTATTTT. This encodes CASSSGGARDTQYF.

This clone was recorded a few times. V and J are TRBV6-5 and TRBJ1-6; 7 bases align to TRBD1. The junction had 8 bases not matched to a gene; V was cut back by 2 bases and J by 7 bases. This CDR3 contains 16 residues. CDR1 is MNHEY and CDR2 is SVGAGI in the germline V gene. The CDR3 DNA is TGTGCCAGCAGTTACGGCAGGGGGTGGGGAAATTCACCCCTCCACTTT. Protein sequence: CASSYGRGWGNSPLHF.

This clone was counted once. The rearrangement joins TRBV19 to TRBJ2-3; D possibly corresponds to TRBD2 (6 bases). Germline values: CDR1 LNHDA, CDR2 SQIVND (reference sequence). Trimming took off 6 bases at V and 3 bases at J, with 10 bases between the two ends. The CDR3 is 13 residues long. The CDR3 bases are TGTGCCAGTAGCCCCGGGAGTACAGATACGCAGTATTTT. This translates into CASSPGSTDTQYF. The whole variable domain, remainder taken from reference TRBV19 and TRBJ2-3, is DGGITQSPKYLFRKEGQNVTLSCEQNLNHDAMYWYRQDPGQGLRLIYYSQIVNDFQKGDIAEGYSVSREKKESFPLTVTSAQKNPTAFYLCASSPGSTDTQYFGPGTRLTVL.

This clone was found a few times. The chain has TRBV6-6 and TRBJ2-1; the D gene is possibly TRBD2 (6 bases). V was pared by 6 bases and J by 10 bases, with 13 bases between. Germline V CDR1 and CDR2: MNHNY, SVGAGI (reference sequence). CDR3 length: 12 residues. The CDR3 is CASRMQGGEQFF. The CDR3 DNA is TGTGCCAGCAGGATGCAGGGAGGCGAGCAGTTCTTC.

V usage is TRBV11-2 and J usage is TRBJ1-2; no reliable D call. Germline V CDR1 and CDR2: SGHAT, FQNNGV. With 3 bases removed from V and 2 bases from J, the gap between germline ends came to 10 bases. This CDR3 contains 14 residues. The CDR3 sequence is CASSLGRINYGYTF. CDR3 DNA sequence: TGTGCCAGCAGCTTGGGGAGGATAAACTATGGCTACACCTTC.

V usage is TRBV11-2 and J usage is TRBJ1-1, with D possibly TRBD1 on 5 matching bases. The CDR3 loop spans 14 amino acids. Deletions cut 3 bases from V and 6 bases from J, with 14 bases between. The germline CDR1 and CDR2 sequences are SGHAT and FQNNGV. The CDR3 loop is CASSLVSGEPEAFF. The CDR3 nucleotides read TGTGCCAGCAGCTTGGTCTCGGGGGAACCTGAAGCTTTCTTT. Together with reference TRBV11-2 and TRBJ1-1, the CDR3 gives the full variable domain: EAGVAQSPRYKIIEKRQSVAFWCNPISGHATLYWYQQILGQGPKLLIQFQNNGVVDDSQLPKDRFSAERLKGVDSTLKIQPAKLEDSAVYLCASSLVSGEPEAFFGQGTRLTVV.

V is TRBV18 and J is TRBJ2-2; 7 bases fit TRBD2. This CDR3 contains 17 residues. J gave up 3 bases and V 2 bases, and 9 bases lay outside the gene matches. The V gene's germline CDR1 is KGHSH and CDR2 LQKENI. The CDR3 loop reads CASSPARGGWDTGELFF. The CDR3 bases are TGTGCCAGCTCACCAGCTCGCGGGGGTTGGGACACCGGGGAGCTGTTTTTT.

This clone was seen only a few times. The chain couples TRBV30 to TRBJ2-3; D possibly corresponds to TRBD1 (5 bases). Germline loops: CDR1 GTSNPN, CDR2 SVGIG (reference sequence). CDR3 size: 22 residues. V was shortened by 0 bases and J by 4 bases, with 35 bases between the two germline ends. The CDR3 DNA is TGTGCCTGGAGTGTATTCTGGCCGAGAAATGACGAACACCAGGGAAAACCAGATACGCAGTATTTT. Protein sequence: CAWSVFWPRNDEHQGKPDTQYF.

This sequence joins TRBV5-5 and TRBJ2-3, with 10 bases fitting TRBD2. CDR3 size: 19 residues. Germline-derived CDR1 and CDR2 are SGHKS and YYEKEE (reference sequence). V lost 2 bases and J lost 2; bases outside the gene matches: 14. CDR3 loop: CASSFPASGGHGSTDTQYF. In DNA, the CDR3 is TGTGCCAGCAGCTTTCCGGCTAGCGGGGGTCACGGGTCCACAGATACGCAGTATTTT.

The V and J genes are TRBV30 and TRBJ1-6; 9 nucleotides match TRBD1. This CDR3 spans 15 amino acids. CDR1 and CDR2 from the germline V gene are GTSNPN and SVGIG (reference sequence). V trimming: 0 bases; J trimming: 7 bases; junction bases outside the gene matches: 4. Written as DNA, the CDR3 is TGTGCCTGGAGTGTAGGACAGGGGACCAATTCACCCCTCCACTTT. This translates into CAWSVGQGTNSPLHF.

The gene calls are TRBV19 and TRBJ1-5, with TRBD1 matching over 8 bases. J was trimmed by 9 bases and V by 4 bases; bases with no gene match: 5. The CDR3 consists of 13 residues. The V gene's germline CDR1 is LNHDA and CDR2 SQIVND (reference sequence). Written as DNA, the CDR3 is TGTGCCAGTAGTACCCCCGGACAGGGGCCCCAGCATTTT. Residues: CASSTPGQGPQHF.

This clone came up a few times. V gene TRBV30 combines with J gene TRBJ1-4; D unresolved. The germline V and J ends were trimmed by 2 bases and 8 bases, with 6 bases remaining between them. Germline values: CDR1 GTSNPN, CDR2 SVGIG (reference sequence). The CDR3 runs to 11 residues. In DNA form, the CDR3 reads TGTGCCTGGAGTAGCGGGGAAAAACTGTTTTTT. Translated: CAWSSGEKLFF.

The V call is TRBV27, the J call TRBJ2-1; 9 bases align to TRBD1. Germline V gene lookup returns CDR1 MNHEY and CDR2 SMNVEV (reference sequence). With 5 bases clipped from V and 2 bases from J, the junction kept 4 bases outside the gene matches. The CDR3 extends over 15 amino acids. The CDR3 loop is CASSARQGAYNEQFF. CDR3 bases: TGTGCCAGCAGTGCCCGACAGGGGGCCTACAATGAGCAGTTCTTC.